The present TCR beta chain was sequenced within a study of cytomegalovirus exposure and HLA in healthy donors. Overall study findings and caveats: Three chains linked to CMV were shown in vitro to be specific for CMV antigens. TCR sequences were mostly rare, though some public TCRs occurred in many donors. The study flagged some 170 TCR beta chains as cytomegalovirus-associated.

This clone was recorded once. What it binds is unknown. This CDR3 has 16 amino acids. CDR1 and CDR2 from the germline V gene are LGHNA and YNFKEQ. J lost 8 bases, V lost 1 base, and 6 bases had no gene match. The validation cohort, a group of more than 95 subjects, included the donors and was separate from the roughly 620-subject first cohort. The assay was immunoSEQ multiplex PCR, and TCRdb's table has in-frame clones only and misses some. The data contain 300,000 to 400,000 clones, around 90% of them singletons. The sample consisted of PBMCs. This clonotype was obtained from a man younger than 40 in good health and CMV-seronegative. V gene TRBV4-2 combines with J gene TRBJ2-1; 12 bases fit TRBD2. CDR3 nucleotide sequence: TGTGCCAGCAGCCAAGTCCTAGCGGGGGGGATCGATGAGCAGTTCTTC. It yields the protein CASSQVLAGGIDEQFF.